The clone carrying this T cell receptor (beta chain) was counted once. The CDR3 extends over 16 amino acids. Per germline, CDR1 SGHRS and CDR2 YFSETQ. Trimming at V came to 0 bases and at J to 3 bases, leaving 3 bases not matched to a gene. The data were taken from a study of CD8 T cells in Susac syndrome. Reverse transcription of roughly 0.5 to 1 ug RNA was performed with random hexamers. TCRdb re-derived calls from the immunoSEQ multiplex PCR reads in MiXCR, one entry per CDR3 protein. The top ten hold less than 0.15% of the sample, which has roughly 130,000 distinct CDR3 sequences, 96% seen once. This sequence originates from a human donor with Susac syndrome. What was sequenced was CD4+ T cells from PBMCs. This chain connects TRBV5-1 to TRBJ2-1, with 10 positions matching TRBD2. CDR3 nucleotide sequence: TGCGCCAGCAGCTTGGGGTCTAGCGGGAGCTACAATGAGCAGTTCTTC. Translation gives CASSLGSSGSYNEQFF.